This T cell receptor (beta chain) derives from a study of cytomegalovirus exposure and HLA in healthy donors. In germline, CDR1 is MNHEY, CDR2 SMNVEV (reference sequence). Trimming removed 5 bases at V and 3 bases at J, with 14 bases between. This CDR3 region has 14 residues. PCR employed 60 Vbeta and 13 Jbeta primers. The table came from immunoSEQ multiplex PCR; TCRdb's copy has only in-frame clones and leaves some out. The top ten clones hold 1.5% to 1.7% of a sample with about 150,000 clones, roughly 80% of them seen once. This clonotype was sampled from a man aged 40-49 years in good health and CMV-seronegative. The chain couples TRBV27 to TRBJ2-7, with D perhaps matching TRBD1 (5 bases). Specimen: PBMCs. CDR3 coding DNA: TGTGCCAGCAGTCCACAATTCACAGGCTACGAGCAGTACTTC. Protein product: CASSPQFTGYEQYF.